This T cell receptor beta chain was profiled in a study of blood T cell repertoires in COVID-19. CDR1 and CDR2 (germline): SGDLS, YYNGEE. Trimming at V came to 5 bases and at J to 4 bases, leaving 6 bases not matched to a gene. The CDR3 covers 14 residues. This clone has more than one count but fewer than ten. The assay was immunoSEQ multiplex PCR, and TCRdb's table has in-frame clones only and misses some. The sample includes approximately 250,000 clones, 65% to 90% of them seen just once. The sample was peripheral blood. This chain connects TRBV9 to TRBJ2-3; TRBD2 aligns across 8 bases. The receptor comes from a middle-aged man with COVID-19, enrolled during active disease. The CDR3 DNA reads TGTGCCAGCAGTGCCGGGACTAGGGCAGATACGCAGTATTTT. It is translated as CASSAGTRADTQYF.